What follows describes a single T cell receptor beta chain. No antigen is known for it. The sample originates from a study of blood T cells in healthy people across ages. CDR3 length: 14 amino acids. Trimming cost V 6 bases and J 4 bases; bases outside gene matches: 7. CDR1 ENHRY and CDR2 SYGVKD come from the germline V gene. Points from the study as a whole: The lack of PBMC sorting stopped any conclusive naive versus antigen-experienced comparison.

Combining a sample-barcoded 5' primer with a J-beta primer mix, a second PCR ran for about 6 to 12 cycles. The authors tagged each cDNA molecule using a template-switch adaptor with 12 random nucleotides. Any given sample supplied a minimum of 2.5 million CDR3-containing paired-end reads. Via MiXCR, TCRdb re-called the 5' RACE reads, giving one row per CDR3 protein. Among 700,000 to 850,000 distinct CDR3 sequences listed, 30% to 45% were seen once. The receptor was derived from a man aged 18 to 35 in good health. V is TRBV10-3 and J is TRBJ2-7; 9 positions agree with TRBD2. Sequenced sample: blood. CDR3 region: CAISPGTSRYEQYF. In DNA form, the CDR3 reads TGTGCCATCAGCCCCGGGACTAGCCGGTACGAGCAGTACTTC.